This T cell receptor (beta chain) was captured by sequencing in a study of vaccination and CD4 T cells after COVID-19. Points from the study as a whole: Rising from roughly 21 to 40, the median of SARS-CoV-2-reactive clonotypes did not change significantly.

In germline, CDR1 is DFQATT, CDR2 SNEGSKA (reference sequence). The CDR3 loop spans 14 amino acids. Trimming cost V 6 bases and J 4 bases; bases outside gene matches: 10. On this clonotype itself: What it binds is unknown.

Specified treatment: 10-day PBMC culture with coronavirus spike peptide pools or control peptides (ViraFEST assay). Before TCRs were sequenced, ViraFEST expanded antigen-specific T cells with peptide pools. Sequencing of the DNA from cultured CD4+ T cells was carried out with the Oncomine TCR Beta short-read assay. MiXCR, applied by TCRdb to the PCR reads, yields one record per CDR3 protein. Altogether 9,000 to 10,000 distinct CDR3 sequences are present, 66% being singletons, with the ten largest covering roughly 25%. The V call is TRBV20-1, the J call TRBJ2-7, with TRBD1 matching over 9 bases. The receptor comes from a human donor who had recovered from COVID-19. Sequences were obtained from CD4+ T cells from blood, cultured in vitro. The CDR3 DNA is TGCAGTGCCGCGACCGGGACAGGGCGTTACGAGCAGTACTTC. It specifies CSAATGTGRYEQYF.